This T cell receptor (beta chain) comes out of a study of blood T cell repertoires in COVID-19. Here immunoSEQ multiplex PCR was the method, and the copy in TCRdb shows in-frame clones only, minus some. The data hold some 320,000 clones, with 90% observed a single time. Germline CDR1 reads SGHRS; CDR2 reads YFSETQ. V was pared by 0 bases and J by 0 bases, with 4 bases between. The CDR3 spans 15 residues. This clone was observed a single time. The same CDR3 is also encoded by other DNA sequences in this sample. The material sequenced was PBMCs or T cells enriched from blood (not recorded which). This receptor was obtained from a man aged 60-69 years who had recovered from COVID-19. V and J are TRBV5-1 and TRBJ2-6; D not resolved. The CDR3 nucleotides are TGCGCCAGCAGCTTGGGCAGCTCTGGGGCCAACGTCCTGACTTTC. This translates into CASSLGSSGANVLTF.